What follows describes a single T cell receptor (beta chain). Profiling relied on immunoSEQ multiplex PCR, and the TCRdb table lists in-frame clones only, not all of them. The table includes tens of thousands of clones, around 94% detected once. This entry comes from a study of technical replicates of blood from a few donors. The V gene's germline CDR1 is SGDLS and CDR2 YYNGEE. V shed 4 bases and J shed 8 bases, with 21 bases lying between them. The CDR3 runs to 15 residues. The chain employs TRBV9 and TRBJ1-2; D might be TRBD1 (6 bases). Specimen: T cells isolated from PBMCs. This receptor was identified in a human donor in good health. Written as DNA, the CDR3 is TGTGCCAGCAGCTCTCGACCGAATACAGGGAGCGGCTACACCTTC. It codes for CASSSRPNTGSGYTF. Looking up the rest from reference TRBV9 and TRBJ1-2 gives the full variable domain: DSGVTQTPKHLITATGQRVTLRCSPRSGDLSVYWYQQSLDQGLQFLIQYYNGEERAKGNILERFSAQQFPDLHSELNLSSLELGDSALYFCASSSRPNTGSGYTFGSGTRLTVV.